The 23 T cell receptor beta chains listed next were all sequenced from one sample in a study of technical replicates of blood from a handful of donors. Sequencing was performed with immunoSEQ multiplex PCR; in TCRdb, only in-frame clones are kept and a portion is missing. The sample holds around 80,000 clones; approximately 94% are singletons and the top ten take about 0.4%. Sequenced input: T cells isolated from PBMCs. These receptors were collected from a human donor in good health.

The V gene is TRBV10-3, the J gene TRBJ2-7; TRBD1 is a possible D gene (5 bases). The CDR3 contains 14 residues. Trimming took 0 bases from V and 3 from J, leaving 9 bases between them. The germline V gene has CDR1 ENHRY and CDR2 SYGVKD. CDR3 sequence: CAISESGVGYEQYF. The CDR3 nucleotides read TGTGCCATCAGTGAGTCAGGGGTGGGCTACGAGCAGTACTTC.

V and J are TRBV18 and TRBJ2-7; D perhaps matches TRBD2 (5 bases). The CDR3 totals 18 residues. Germline V gives CDR1 KGHSH, CDR2 LQKENI. The V end was cut by 1 base, the J end by 3 bases, with 22 bases between. The CDR3 spells CASSPLVGVSENGYEQYF. In DNA, the CDR3 is TGTGCCAGCTCACCACTGGTCGGGGTCTCGGAAAACGGCTACGAGCAGTACTTC.

The chain joins TRBV14 to TRBJ1-1, with D tentatively TRBD1 (6 bases). V was pared by 0 bases and J by 0 bases, with 14 bases between. CDR1 is SGHDN and CDR2 is FVKESK in the germline V gene. The CDR3 loop spans 17 amino acids. CDR3 sequence (DNA): TGTGCCAGCAGCCAAGAGGGAGACAGGAGCATGAACACTGAAGCTTTCTTT. It is translated as CASSQEGDRSMNTEAFF.

The chain employs TRBV7-3 and TRBJ2-1; 11 bases agree with TRBD2. Germline assignment: CDR1 SGHTA and CDR2 FQGTGA. This CDR3 spans 15 amino acids. After removal of 3 bases from V and 4 bases from J, the junction contained 2 bases not matched to a gene. CDR3 coding DNA: TGTGCCAGCAGCTTGACTAGCGGGATGTACAATGAGCAGTTCTTC. Protein sequence: CASSLTSGMYNEQFF.

The rearrangement uses TRBV10-3 and TRBJ1-2, with D tentatively TRBD1 (5 bases). Trimming left V 9 bases short and J 2 bases short, with 13 bases between. This CDR3 region has 13 residues. CDR1 and CDR2 from the germline V gene are ENHRY and SYGVKD. The CDR3 protein is CAIQRGGNYGYTF. CDR3 in DNA: TGTGCCATTCAACGGGGGGGGAACTATGGCTACACCTTC.

The chain employs TRBV9 and TRBJ2-7; D is perhaps TRBD1 (5 bases). Per germline, CDR1 SGDLS and CDR2 YYNGEE. The CDR3 sequence is 15 residues long. Deletions cut 4 bases from V and 4 bases from J, with 18 bases between. The CDR3 DNA reads TGTGCCAGCAGCACACAGGACGGTCCCGGGTACGAGCAGTACTTC. Its protein is CASSTQDGPGYEQYF.

The chain employs TRBV28 and TRBJ1-4; TRBD1 matches 8 bases. The V and J ends lost 6 bases and 8 bases, in that order; junction bases with no gene match: 8. Germline CDR1 reads MDHEN; CDR2 reads SYDVKM. This CDR3 contains 14 residues. CDR3 region: CASRPTGGVEKLFF. The CDR3 coding sequence is TGTGCCAGCAGGCCCACAGGGGGGGTCGAAAAACTGTTTTTT. The full variable domain, rest sourced from reference TRBV28 and TRBJ1-4, is DVKVTQSSRYLVKRTGEKVFLECVQDMDHENMFWYRQDPGLGLRLIYFSYDVKMKEKGDIPEGYSVSREKKERFSLILESASTNQTSMYLCASRPTGGVEKLFFGSGTQLSVL.

This sequence joins TRBV18 and TRBJ2-7, with a possible D match to TRBD1 (6 bases). CDR1 and CDR2 from the germline V gene are KGHSH and LQKENI. V lost 2 bases, J lost 6 bases, and 11 bases lay in between. The CDR3 is 13 residues long. CDR3 DNA sequence: TGTGCCAGCTCACCAAAGTGGGGGCTCGAGCAGTACTTC. Translation gives CASSPKWGLEQYF. The complete variable domain, with remaining parts taken from reference TRBV18 and TRBJ2-7, reads NAGVMQNPRHLVRRRGQEARLRCSPMKGHSHVYWYRQLPEEGLKFMVYLQKENIIDESGMPKERFSAEFPKEGPSILRIQQVVRGDSAAYFCASSPKWGLEQYFGPGTRLTVT.

This rearrangement joins TRBV29-1 to TRBJ2-7; D is possibly TRBD2 (7 bases). V gave up 7 bases and J gave up 0 bases, with 13 bases separating them. The CDR3 length is 13 residues. Germline-derived CDR1 and CDR2 are SQVTM and ANQGSEA. Written as DNA, the CDR3 is TGCAGCGCTAGGGGGGGGAACTCCTACGAGCAGTACTTC. Protein: CSARGGNSYEQYF.

The J gene is TRBJ1-5, the V gene TRBV7-8; 7 nucleotides agree with TRBD1. The CDR3 covers 14 residues. Germline lookup yields CDR1 SGHVS and CDR2 FQNEAQ. V was pared by 4 bases and J by 7 bases, with 7 bases of the junction left unmatched. The CDR3 protein is CASSSTGVWQPQHF. DNA for the CDR3: TGTGCCAGCAGCTCCACAGGGGTCTGGCAGCCCCAGCATTTT.

V gene TRBV28 combines with J gene TRBJ1-5; D is ambiguous. This CDR3 is built from 12 residues. The germline CDR1 and CDR2 sequences are MDHEN and SYDVKM. Trimming stripped 6 bases from V and 4 bases from J, with 7 bases between. The CDR3 nucleotides are TGTGCCAGCAGCCCAGAAAATCAGCCCCAGCATTTT. Amino acids: CASSPENQPQHF.

The CDR3 bases are TGTGCCAGCAGCTTAAGTAGATCCGCTGAAGCTTTCTTT. Translating gives CASSLSRSAEAFF. This rearrangement joins TRBV7-3 to TRBJ1-1; D is ambiguous. Germline V gene data show CDR1 as SGHTA and CDR2 as FQGTGA. V was trimmed by 1 base and J by 6 bases, leaving 9 bases between them. The CDR3 runs to 13 residues.

The gene calls are TRBV4-2 and TRBJ2-1; TRBD2 matches at 9 bases. Unmatched junction bases numbered 6, after V lost 1 base and J lost 5 bases. The CDR3 consists of 16 residues. The germline V gene has CDR1 LGHNA and CDR2 YNFKEQ. The CDR3 DNA reads TGTGCCAGCAGCCAAGTCGCTAGCGGGGTTCACAATGAGCAGTTCTTC. Amino acids: CASSQVASGVHNEQFF.

The chain combines TRBV7-6 with TRBJ2-3, with D uncertain. V lost 2 bases, J lost 4 bases, and 13 bases lay in between. The germline CDR1 and CDR2 sequences are SGHVS and FNYEAQ. The CDR3 totals 15 residues. CDR3 nucleotide sequence: TGTGCCAGCAGCTTAATGGCTAGTTACGCAGATACGCAGTATTTT. It specifies CASSLMASYADTQYF.

V gene TRBV5-1 combines with J gene TRBJ2-3; 9 bases map to TRBD2. V was clipped by 0 bases and J by 1 base; unmatched bases: 3. Germline values: CDR1 SGHRS, CDR2 YFSETQ. The CDR3 covers 16 residues. Written as DNA, the CDR3 is TGCGCCAGCAGCTTGGAACAGCGGGAGGGCACAGATACGCAGTATTTT. It is translated as CASSLEQREGTDTQYF.

V gene TRBV9 combines with J gene TRBJ2-1; the match to TRBD2 covers 13 bases. Germline-derived CDR1 and CDR2 are SGDLS and YYNGEE. This CDR3 comprises 15 residues. V trimming: 2 bases; J trimming: 8 bases; junction bases outside the gene matches: 4. The CDR3 region has the DNA TGTGCCAGCAGCGTCCGACTAGCGGGAGGAGATGAGCAGTTCTTC. It yields the protein CASSVRLAGGDEQFF.

The gene calls are TRBV19 and TRBJ1-4; maybe TRBD1 (6 bases). Germline CDR1 and CDR2: LNHDA and SQIVND (reference sequence). Trimming left V 5 bases short and J 8 bases short, with 21 bases between. The CDR3 length is 16 residues. The CDR3 loop is CASSPYVGSQGEKLFF. In DNA, the CDR3 is TGTGCCAGTAGTCCCTATGTAGGTTCACAGGGCGAAAAACTGTTTTTT. The variable domain in full, completed from reference TRBV19 and TRBJ1-4, reads DGGITQSPKYLFRKEGQNVTLSCEQNLNHDAMYWYRQDPGQGLRLIYYSQIVNDFQKGDIAEGYSVSREKKESFPLTVTSAQKNPTAFYLCASSPYVGSQGEKLFFGSGTQLSVL.

The gene calls are TRBV6-5 and TRBJ1-4, with D unresolved. V shed 7 bases and J shed 7 bases, with 16 bases lying between them. Germline V gives CDR1 MNHEY, CDR2 SVGAGI. The CDR3 runs 14 residues. The CDR3 reads CASTRLLGGEKLFF. The CDR3 DNA sequence: TGTGCCAGCACTAGACTGTTAGGTGGTGAAAAACTGTTTTTT.

This clone came up once. The chain uses TRBV6-5 and TRBJ2-1, with D possibly TRBD2 on 5 matching bases. V shed 5 bases and J shed 2 bases, with 13 bases lying between them. From germline, CDR1 is MNHEY and CDR2 SVGAGI. This CDR3 is built from 15 residues. The CDR3 DNA sequence: TGTGCCAGCAGTACGTTCCGGGAAGCCTACAATGAGCAGTTCTTC. Encoded protein: CASSTFREAYNEQFF.

V and J are TRBV10-3 and TRBJ2-7; 9 bases are a match to TRBD1. Trimming cost V 6 bases and J 3 bases; bases outside gene matches: 3. This CDR3 has 13 residues. Germline V gene lookup returns CDR1 ENHRY and CDR2 SYGVKD. In nucleotides, the CDR3 is TGTGCCATCAGAGGACAGGGGAGCTACGAGCAGTACTTC. Encoded protein: CAIRGQGSYEQYF.

For the CDR3, the DNA is TGTGCCAGCCATAGCGGACTAGCGGGAGGGGCCTACAATGAGCAGTTCTTC. It yields the protein CASHSGLAGGAYNEQFF. This chain uses TRBV19 with TRBJ2-1; 15 nucleotides match TRBD2. V lost 9 bases and J lost 2; bases outside the gene matches: 8. Per the germline V gene, CDR1 is LNHDA and CDR2 is SQIVND (reference sequence). The CDR3 contains 17 residues.

This clone was seen a single time. This chain links TRBV4-2 with TRBJ1-2, with 7 positions matching TRBD1. The V gene end was trimmed by 0 bases and the J gene end by 5 bases; junction bases not matched to a gene: 9. Germline lookup yields CDR1 LGHNA and CDR2 YNFKEQ. This CDR3 has 16 residues. The CDR3 DNA reads TGTGCCAGCAGCCAAGAGTGGGACAGCTTAGGATATGGCTACACCTTC. It specifies CASSQEWDSLGYGYTF.

The chain joins TRBV27 to TRBJ1-1, with 9 bases fitting TRBD1. The V segment lost 3 bases and the J segment 5 bases; nucleotides outside the gene matches: 4. This CDR3 has 14 residues. The germline gives CDR1 MNHEY, CDR2 SMNVEV (reference sequence). CDR3: CASSFHRGLTEAFF. The CDR3 DNA follows: TGTGCCAGCAGTTTTCACAGGGGGCTAACTGAAGCTTTCTTT.